The 14 T cell receptor beta chains below come from one sample, sequenced in a study of beta chain features in type 1 diabetes. Study results and limitations: When Type 1 diabetes patients were examined, their TCRB CDR3s proved moderately but significantly shorter in all four CD4+ subsets.

Sequenced material consisted of expressed TCRB transcripts (all of the isolated RNA was reverse transcribed). Clones were sequenced by immunoSEQ multiplex PCR, and TCRdb holds only the in-frame ones, with some missing. The table lists some 660,000 clones, more than 12% of them singletons. The antigens of these receptors remain unknown. The sample taken for sequencing was naive CD4+ T cells from blood. These receptors all stem from a man between 18 and 35 years old with type 1 diabetes.

DNA of the CDR3: TGTGCCAGCAGCTTAGTGGGTGGGGACACTGAAGCTTTCTTT. Translating it yields CASSLVGGDTEAFF. The rearrangement uses TRBV7-3 and TRBJ1-1; D not certain. The CDR3 loop spans 14 amino acids. The germline CDR1 and CDR2 sequences are SGHTA and FQGTGA. V lost 2 bases to trimming and J lost 3 bases, with 10 bases between them.

This clone was observed a few times. The gene calls are TRBV30 and TRBJ2-3; either TRBD1 or TRBD2 may fit D (5 bases each). V was shortened by 2 bases and J by 4 bases, with 10 bases between the two germline ends. Germline V lookup: CDR1 GTSNPN, CDR2 SVGIG (reference sequence). The CDR3 sequence is 13 residues long. CDR3 sequence: CAWSTGHSDTQYF. DNA of the CDR3: TGTGCCTGGAGTACGGGGCACTCAGATACGCAGTATTTT. The variable domain in full, completed from reference TRBV30 and TRBJ2-3, reads SQTIHQWPATLVQPVGSPLSLECTVEGTSNPNLYWYRQAAGRGLQLLFYSVGIGQISSEVPQNLSASRPQDRQFILSSKKLLLSDSGFYLCAWSTGHSDTQYFGPGTRLTVL.

This chain uses TRBV7-2 with TRBJ2-1; 7 bases line up with TRBD2. Germline loops: CDR1 SGHTA, CDR2 FQGNSA. The CDR3 is 16 amino acids. Trimming took 6 bases from V and 4 from J; bases not matched to a gene: 12. In nucleotides, the CDR3 is TGTGCCAGCAGTATGGGCGGGAGCGCCATGTACAATGAGCAGTTCTTC. As protein: CASSMGGSAMYNEQFF.

The gene calls are TRBV9 and TRBJ2-3; no reliable D call. The V gene's germline CDR1 is SGDLS and CDR2 YYNGEE. Trimming removed 0 bases at V and 6 bases at J, with 17 bases between. This CDR3 has 16 amino acids. The CDR3 spells CASSVAIPATGDTQYF. CDR3 DNA sequence: TGTGCCAGCAGCGTAGCTATCCCGGCGACTGGGGATACGCAGTATTTT. The full variable domain, with the rest looked up from reference TRBV9 and TRBJ2-3, is DSGVTQTPKHLITATGQRVTLRCSPRSGDLSVYWYQQSLDQGLQFLIQYYNGEERAKGNILERFSAQQFPDLHSELNLSSLELGDSALYFCASSVAIPATGDTQYFGPGTRLTVL.

The chain couples TRBV6-5 to TRBJ1-4; 10 nucleotides agree with TRBD1. After removal of 9 bases from V and 8 bases from J, the junction contained 9 bases not matched to a gene. The germline V gene has CDR1 MNHEY and CDR2 SVGAGI. The CDR3 has 14 residues. Here the CDR3 DNA reads TGTGCCAGTTGCCCGACAGGGGGCGAGGAAAAACTGTTTTTT. This sequence encodes CASCPTGGEEKLFF.

The chain joins TRBV30 to TRBJ2-7; no definite D call. The V and J ends lost 2 bases and 6 bases respectively, with 8 bases between them. CDR1 is GTSNPN, CDR2 SVGIG, per germline (reference sequence). The CDR3 is 11 residues long. The CDR3: CAWSSQVEQYF. DNA for the CDR3: TGTGCCTGGAGTTCTCAAGTCGAGCAGTACTTC.

This clone appeared a single time. The V gene is TRBV5-4, the J gene TRBJ1-1; maybe TRBD1 (5 bases). Trimming cost V 1 base and J 5 bases, with 18 bases left between them. The CDR3 is 16 residues long. Germline CDR1 reads SGHNT; CDR2 reads YYREEE (reference sequence). The CDR3 is CASSLMNSLRGTEAFF. In nucleotides, the CDR3 is TGTGCCAGCAGCTTGATGAACAGCCTCCGGGGGACTGAAGCTTTCTTT.

The chain is built from TRBV18 and TRBJ2-3; no definite D call. This CDR3 spans 15 amino acids. Germline values: CDR1 KGHSH, CDR2 LQKENI. Trimming removed 3 bases from V and 3 bases from J, with 13 bases in between. The CDR3 sequence is CASSPGIHRTDTQYF. The CDR3, as DNA: TGTGCCAGCTCACCCGGAATTCATAGAACAGATACGCAGTATTTT. Complete variable domain (other parts from reference TRBV18 and TRBJ2-3): NAGVMQNPRHLVRRRGQEARLRCSPMKGHSHVYWYRQLPEEGLKFMVYLQKENIIDESGMPKERFSAEFPKEGPSILRIQQVVRGDSAAYFCASSPGIHRTDTQYFGPGTRLTVL.

This clone was recorded a few times. The V gene is TRBV10-3, the J gene TRBJ2-1; 16 bases are a match to TRBD2. The ends lost 7 bases at V and 9 bases at J; junction bases unmatched: 6. Germline V gives CDR1 ENHRY, CDR2 SYGVKD. The CDR3 has 15 amino acids. CDR3: CAITSGTSGGGEQFF. CDR3 bases: TGTGCCATCACGTCCGGGACTAGCGGGGGGGGTGAGCAGTTCTTC.

In its sample, this clone was seen a few times. The chain couples TRBV7-2 to TRBJ2-7; D might be TRBD1 (7 bases). From germline, CDR1 is SGHTA and CDR2 FQGNSA. The CDR3 runs 15 residues. V was cut by 0 bases and J by 3 bases, with 12 bases left in between. In DNA, the CDR3 is TGTGCCAGCAGCTTAGCGGGGGGACAGAGCTACGAGCAGTACTTC. Translated, it gives CASSLAGGQSYEQYF.

This clone has just a few counts. The chain employs TRBV4-2 and TRBJ1-1; a weak D match, TRBD1 (6 bases). V was clipped by 5 bases and J by 5 bases, with 15 bases between them. The germline gives CDR1 LGHNA, CDR2 YNFKEQ. The CDR3 covers 14 residues. The CDR3 DNA sequence: TGTGCCAGCAGCGGAACAGGGTTGGGGACTGAAGCTTTCTTT. Residues: CASSGTGLGTEAFF.

Only a few counts were recorded for this clone. The chain joins TRBV14 to TRBJ1-6; D may be TRBD1 (5 bases). The CDR3 consists of 16 residues. From germline, CDR1 is SGHDN and CDR2 FVKESK. Trimming left V 2 bases short and J 8 bases short, with 16 bases between. The CDR3 is CASSQFRRQSDSPLHF. The CDR3 DNA follows: TGTGCCAGCAGCCAATTCAGGCGACAGTCAGATTCACCCCTCCACTTT.

This clone was seen only a few times. The V gene is TRBV29-1, the J gene TRBJ2-2; D gene unclear. This CDR3 has 14 amino acids. The germline gives CDR1 SQVTM, CDR2 ANQGSEA. Between the trimmed V and J ends, which lost 6 bases and 2 bases, there was a span of 13 bases. The DNA for the CDR3 is TGCAGCGTAGAGAAACAGATCAACACCGGGGAGCTGTTTTTT. As protein: CSVEKQINTGELFF.

This clone was picked up one time. The chain links TRBV7-6 to TRBJ2-5; no clear D gene. The CDR3 runs to 13 residues. In germline, CDR1 is SGHVS, CDR2 FNYEAQ. Trimming removed 5 bases at V and 5 bases at J, with 12 bases between. The CDR3 DNA is TGTGCCAGCAGCCTATTTTTCGGGGAGACCCAGTACTTC. Translation: CASSLFFGETQYF.